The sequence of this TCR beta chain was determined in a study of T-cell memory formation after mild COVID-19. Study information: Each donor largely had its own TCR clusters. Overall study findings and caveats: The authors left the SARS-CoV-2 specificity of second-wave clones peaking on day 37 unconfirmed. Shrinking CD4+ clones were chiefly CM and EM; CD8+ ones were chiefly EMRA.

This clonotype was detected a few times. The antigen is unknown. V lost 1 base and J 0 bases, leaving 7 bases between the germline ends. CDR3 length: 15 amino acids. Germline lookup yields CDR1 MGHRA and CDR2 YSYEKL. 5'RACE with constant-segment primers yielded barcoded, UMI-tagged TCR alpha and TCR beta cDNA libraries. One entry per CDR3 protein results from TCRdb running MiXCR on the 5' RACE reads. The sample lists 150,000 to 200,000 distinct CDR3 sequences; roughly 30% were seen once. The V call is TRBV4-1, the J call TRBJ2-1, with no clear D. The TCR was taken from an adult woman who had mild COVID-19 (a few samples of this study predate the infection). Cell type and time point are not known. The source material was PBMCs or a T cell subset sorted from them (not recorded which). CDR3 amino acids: CASSQGLDSYNEQFF. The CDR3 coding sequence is TGCGCCAGCAGCCAAGGGTTAGACTCCTACAATGAGCAGTTCTTC.